The source of this T cell receptor (beta chain) is a study of T cell responses to AZD1222 COVID-19 vaccine. In its sample, this clone was seen once. The table came from immunoSEQ multiplex PCR; TCRdb's copy has only in-frame clones and leaves some out. This table has under 150,000 clones, about 86% appearing once. V was pared by 6 bases and J by 6 bases, with 18 bases between. Germline assignment: CDR1 SGHNT and CDR2 YENEEA. This CDR3 region has 15 residues. The sequence derives from an adult in good health. Specimen: peripheral blood, collected on day 0 of AZD1222 vaccination. This chain uses TRBV11-3 with TRBJ2-1; D is unclear. The CDR3 coding sequence is TGTGCCAGCAGTTGGGATCGGGCGGCTCTCAATGAGCAGTTCTTC. This sequence encodes CASSWDRAALNEQFF.